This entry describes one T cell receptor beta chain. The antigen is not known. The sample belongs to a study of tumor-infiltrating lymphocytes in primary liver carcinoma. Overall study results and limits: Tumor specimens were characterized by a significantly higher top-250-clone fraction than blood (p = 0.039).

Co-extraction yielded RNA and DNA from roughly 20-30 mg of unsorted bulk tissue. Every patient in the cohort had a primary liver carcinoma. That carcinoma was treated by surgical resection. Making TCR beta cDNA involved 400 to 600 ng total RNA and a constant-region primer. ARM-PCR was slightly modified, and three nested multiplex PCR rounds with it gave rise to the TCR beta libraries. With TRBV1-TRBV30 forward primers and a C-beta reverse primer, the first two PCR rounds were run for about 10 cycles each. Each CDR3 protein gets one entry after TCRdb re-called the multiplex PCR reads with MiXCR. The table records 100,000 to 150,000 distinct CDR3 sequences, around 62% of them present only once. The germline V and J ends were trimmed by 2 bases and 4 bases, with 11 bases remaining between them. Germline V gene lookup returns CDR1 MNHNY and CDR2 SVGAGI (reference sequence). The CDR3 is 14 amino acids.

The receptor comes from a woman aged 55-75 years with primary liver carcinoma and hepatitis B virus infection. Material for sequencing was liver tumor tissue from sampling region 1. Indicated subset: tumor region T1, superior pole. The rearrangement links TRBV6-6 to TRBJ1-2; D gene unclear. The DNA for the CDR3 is TGTGCCAGCAGTTACCCGCACGGCACCTATGGCTACACCTTC. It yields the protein CASSYPHGTYGYTF.